The 11 T cell receptor beta chains reported below all come from one sample, sequenced in a study of T cells in Graves' hyperthyroidism and ophthalmopathy. TCR beta CDR3 regions were amplified from RNA. TCR CDR3 regions were first amplified by RT-PCR with HTBI primers. TCRdb re-called the multiplex PCR reads through MiXCR, storing one row per CDR3 protein. The sample shows under 400,000 distinct CDR3 sequences, around 14% of them seen only once. Specimen: blood. Receptors originate from a young woman with Graves' hyperthyroidism that later progressed to Graves' ophthalmopathy.

This clonotype has just one count. Possible read error: a much larger clone is one base away. The V and J genes are TRBV5-5 and TRBJ2-7, with D hard to call. This CDR3 comprises 15 residues. Germline V gene sequence: CDR1 SGHKS, CDR2 YYEKEE (reference sequence). CDR3 DNA: TGTGCCAGCAGCTTGGGACATTACTACCCCTACGAGCAGTGCTTC. This codes for CASSLGHYYPYEQCF.

This clonotype has ten or more counts. The CDR3 sequence: CASTNRRGLDTEAFF. The DNA of the CDR3 is TGTGCCAGCACCAACCGCCGGGGGCTCGACACTGAAGCTTTCTTT. V and J are TRBV7-9 and TRBJ1-1; maybe TRBD1 (6 bases). The ends were cut back, 7 bases at V and 3 bases at J, with 18 bases in the middle. This CDR3 comprises 15 residues. Germline V gene sequence: CDR1 SEHNR, CDR2 FQNEAQ (reference sequence).

This clonotype was picked up many times. The chain joins TRBV28 to TRBJ2-7, with 7 nucleotides matching TRBD1. The ends lost 3 bases at V and 1 base at J; junction bases unmatched: 3. The CDR3 extends over 14 amino acids. CDR1 and CDR2 (germline): MDHEN, SYDVKM. The CDR3 nucleotides read TGTGCCAGCAGTTTGTTACAGGGGTCCTACGAGCAGTACTTC. Its translation: CASSLLQGSYEQYF.

This clonotype was recorded many times. The rearrangement joins TRBV18 to TRBJ1-2; D gene uncertain. V was clipped by 4 bases and J by 1 base, with 10 bases between them. The length of the CDR3 is 14 residues. CDR1 and CDR2 from the germline V gene are KGHSH and LQKENI. The CDR3, as DNA: TGTGCCAGCTCACTATCGACGGATAACTATGGCTACACCTTC. Translated: CASSLSTDNYGYTF.

The rearrangement uses TRBV27 and TRBJ2-7; TRBD2 matches 11 bases. The germline gives CDR1 MNHEY, CDR2 SMNVEV (reference sequence). The CDR3 loop spans 14 amino acids. V was pared by 4 bases and J by 6 bases, with 5 bases of the junction left unmatched. CDR3 DNA: TGTGCCAGCAGTTCCGCCGGGACTAGCGGCGAGCAGTACTTC. Translation gives CASSSAGTSGEQYF.

This chain uses TRBV19 with TRBJ1-5; D ambiguous. The CDR3 has 17 residues. The ends were cut back, 7 bases at V and 0 bases at J, with 19 bases in the middle. Per germline, CDR1 LNHDA and CDR2 SQIVND (reference sequence). In DNA form, the CDR3 reads TGTGCCAGTACCTCTCAGCATCAGAGATATAGCAATCAGCCCCAGCATTTT. Protein product: CASTSQHQRYSNQPQHF.

This clonotype was seen repeatedly, ten times or more. The chain links TRBV20-1 to TRBJ2-7; 10 bases map to TRBD1. The CDR3 sequence is 14 residues long. With 6 bases clipped from V and 6 bases from J, the junction kept 11 bases outside the gene matches. Germline lookup yields CDR1 DFQATT and CDR2 SNEGSKA (reference sequence). Written as DNA, the CDR3 is TGCAGTGCGTCCCCCCCGGGACAGGGGCCCGAGCAGTACTTC. Translated: CSASPPGQGPEQYF.

With respect to this clonotype: A much larger clone lies one base from this, so it may be a read error. V usage is TRBV27 and J usage is TRBJ2-7, with 7 bases matching TRBD1. This CDR3 contains 13 residues. Germline V gene lookup returns CDR1 MNHEY and CDR2 SMNVEV (reference sequence). The V gene end was trimmed by 6 bases and the J gene end by 3 bases; junction bases not matched to a gene: 5. In nucleotides, the CDR3 is TGTGCCAGCAGCCAGGGACAGTTCTACGAGCAGTACTTC. Protein sequence: CASSQGQFYEQYF.

There are many counts of this clonotype. The V call is TRBV7-2, the J call TRBJ2-7; D remains unclear. V dropped 4 bases and J dropped 0 bases, with 7 bases sitting between them. The CDR3 sequence is 13 residues long. Germline V gene sequence: CDR1 SGHTA, CDR2 FQGNSA. CDR3 bases: TGTGCCAGCAGCTACCCGAGCTCCTACGAGCAGTACTTC. Translation gives CASSYPSSYEQYF.

In this sample, this clonotype turned up a few times. The chain is built from TRBV9 and TRBJ1-4, with D unresolved. The CDR3 spans 16 residues. The V gene's germline CDR1 is SGDLS and CDR2 YYNGEE. The V gene lost 2 bases and the J gene lost 0 bases, with 11 bases spanning the gap. This CDR3 is CASSVSTGATNEKLFF. CDR3 nucleotide sequence: TGTGCCAGCAGCGTTTCAACCGGAGCAACTAATGAAAAACTGTTTTTT.

The chain recombines TRBV4-1 with TRBJ2-3; TRBD2 matches at 8 bases. CDR1 is MGHRA and CDR2 is YSYEKL in the germline V gene. V was pared by 4 bases and J by 7 bases, with 16 bases of the junction left unmatched. The length of the CDR3 is 17 residues. CDR3 nucleotides: TGCGCCAGCAGCCCGATAGCGGGGAGCGGTTCGATAAATACGCAGTATTTT. As protein: CASSPIAGSGSINTQYF.